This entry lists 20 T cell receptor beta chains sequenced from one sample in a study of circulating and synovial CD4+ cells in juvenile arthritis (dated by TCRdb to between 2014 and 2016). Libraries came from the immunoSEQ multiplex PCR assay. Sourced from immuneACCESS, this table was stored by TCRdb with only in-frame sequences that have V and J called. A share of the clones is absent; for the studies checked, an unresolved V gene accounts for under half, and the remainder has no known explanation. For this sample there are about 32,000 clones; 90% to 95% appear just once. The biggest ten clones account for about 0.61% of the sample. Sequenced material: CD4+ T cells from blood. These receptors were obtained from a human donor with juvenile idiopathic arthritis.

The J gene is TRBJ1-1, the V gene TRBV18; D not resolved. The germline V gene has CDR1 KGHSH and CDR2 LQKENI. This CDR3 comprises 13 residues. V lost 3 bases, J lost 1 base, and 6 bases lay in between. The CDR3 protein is CASSPDWNTEAFF. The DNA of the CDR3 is TGTGCCAGCTCACCGGACTGGAACACTGAAGCTTTCTTT. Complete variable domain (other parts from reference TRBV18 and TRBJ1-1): NAGVMQNPRHLVRRRGQEARLRCSPMKGHSHVYWYRQLPEEGLKFMVYLQKENIIDESGMPKERFSAEFPKEGPSILRIQQVVRGDSAAYFCASSPDWNTEAFFGQGTRLTVV.

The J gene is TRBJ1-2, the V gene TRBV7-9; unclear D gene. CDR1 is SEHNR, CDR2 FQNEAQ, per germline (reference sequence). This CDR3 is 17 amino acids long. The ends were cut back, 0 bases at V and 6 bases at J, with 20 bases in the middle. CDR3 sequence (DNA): TGTGCCAGCAGCTTAGCCATCTTTGGAGGGAGAGATAATGGCTACACCTTC. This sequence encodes CASSLAIFGGRDNGYTF.

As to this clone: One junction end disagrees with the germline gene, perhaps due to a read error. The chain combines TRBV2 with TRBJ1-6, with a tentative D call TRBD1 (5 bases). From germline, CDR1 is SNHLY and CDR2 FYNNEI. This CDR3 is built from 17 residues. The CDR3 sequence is CASSEALGVTLQSPPHF. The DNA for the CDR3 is TGTGCCAGCAGTGAAGCGCTAGGGGTGACCCTGCAATCACCCCCCCACTTT.

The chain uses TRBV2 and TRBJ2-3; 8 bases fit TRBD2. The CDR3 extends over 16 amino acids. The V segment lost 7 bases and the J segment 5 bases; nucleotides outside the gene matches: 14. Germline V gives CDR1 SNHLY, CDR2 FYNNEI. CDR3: CASTYPTGLGLDTQYF. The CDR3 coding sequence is TGTGCCAGCACCTACCCGACGGGACTAGGGCTAGATACGCAGTATTTT.

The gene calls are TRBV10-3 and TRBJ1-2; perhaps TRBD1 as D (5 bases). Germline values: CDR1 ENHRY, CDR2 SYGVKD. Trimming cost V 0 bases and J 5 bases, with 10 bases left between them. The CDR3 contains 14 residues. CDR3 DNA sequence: TGTGCCATCAGTGAGTCGCAGGCAGGGTATGGCTACACCTTC. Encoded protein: CAISESQAGYGYTF.

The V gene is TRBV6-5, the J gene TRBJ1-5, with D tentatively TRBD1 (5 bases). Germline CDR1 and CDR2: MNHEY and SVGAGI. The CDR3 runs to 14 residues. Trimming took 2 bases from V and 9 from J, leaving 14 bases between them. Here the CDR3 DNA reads TGTGCCAGCAGTTACGTAGGGCGAAGGGGGCCCCAGCATTTT. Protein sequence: CASSYVGRRGPQHF.

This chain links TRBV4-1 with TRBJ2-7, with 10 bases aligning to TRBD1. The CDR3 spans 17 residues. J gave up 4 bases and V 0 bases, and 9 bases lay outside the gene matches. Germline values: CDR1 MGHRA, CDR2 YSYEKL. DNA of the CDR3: TGCGCCAGCAGCCAAGATGGCCGGACAGGGGGATTGTACGAGCAGTACTTC. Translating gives CASSQDGRTGGLYEQYF.

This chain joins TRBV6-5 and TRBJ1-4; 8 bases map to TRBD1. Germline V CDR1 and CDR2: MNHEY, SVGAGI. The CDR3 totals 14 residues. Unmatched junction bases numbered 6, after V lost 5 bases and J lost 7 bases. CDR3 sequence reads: CASSRQGSGEKLFF. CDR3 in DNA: TGTGCCAGCAGTCGACAGGGGTCGGGTGAAAAACTGTTTTTT.

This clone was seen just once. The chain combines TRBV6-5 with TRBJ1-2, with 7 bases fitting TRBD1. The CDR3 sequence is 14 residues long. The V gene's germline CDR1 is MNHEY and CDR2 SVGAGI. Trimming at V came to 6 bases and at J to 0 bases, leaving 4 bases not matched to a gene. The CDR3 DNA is TGTGCCAGCAGGAGACAGGGATCTAACTATGGCTACACCTTC. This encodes CASRRQGSNYGYTF.

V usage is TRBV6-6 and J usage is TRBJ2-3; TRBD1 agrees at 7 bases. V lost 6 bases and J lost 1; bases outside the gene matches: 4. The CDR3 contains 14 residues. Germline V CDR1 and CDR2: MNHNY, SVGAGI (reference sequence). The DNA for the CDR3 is TGTGCCAGCAGAGGACAGGCGGGCACAGATACGCAGTATTTT. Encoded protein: CASRGQAGTDTQYF.

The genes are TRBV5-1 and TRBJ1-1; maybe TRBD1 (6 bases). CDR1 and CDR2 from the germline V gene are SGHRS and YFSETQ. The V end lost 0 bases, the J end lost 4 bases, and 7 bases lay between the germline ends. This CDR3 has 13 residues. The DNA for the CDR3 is TGCGCCAGCAGCTTGGGGGGGCGCACTGAAGCTTTCTTT. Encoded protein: CASSLGGRTEAFF.

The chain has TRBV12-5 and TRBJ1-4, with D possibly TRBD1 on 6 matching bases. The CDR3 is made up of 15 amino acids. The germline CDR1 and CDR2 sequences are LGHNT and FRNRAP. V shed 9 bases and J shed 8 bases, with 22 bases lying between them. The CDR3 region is CASSGGGRVIEKLFF. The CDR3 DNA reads TGTGCTAGCTCCGGGGGGGGCAGGGTGATCGAAAAACTGTTTTTT. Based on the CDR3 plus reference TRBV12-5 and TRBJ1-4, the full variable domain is DARVTQTPRHKVTEMGQEVTMRCQPILGHNTVFWYRQTMMQGLELLAYFRNRAPLDDSGMPKDRFSAEMPDATLATLKIQPSEPRDSAVYFCASSGGGRVIEKLFFGSGTQLSVL.

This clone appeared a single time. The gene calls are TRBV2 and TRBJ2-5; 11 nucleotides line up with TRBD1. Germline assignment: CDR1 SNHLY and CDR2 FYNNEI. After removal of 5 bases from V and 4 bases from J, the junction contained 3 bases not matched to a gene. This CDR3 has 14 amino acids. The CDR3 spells CASSRDRGSETQYF. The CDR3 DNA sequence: TGTGCCAGCAGTCGGGACAGGGGGTCAGAGACCCAGTACTTC.

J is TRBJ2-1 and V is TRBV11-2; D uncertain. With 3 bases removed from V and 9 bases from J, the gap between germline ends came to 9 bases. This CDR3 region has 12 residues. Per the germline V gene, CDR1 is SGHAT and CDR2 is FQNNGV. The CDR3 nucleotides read TGTGCCAGCAGCTTTGAGTTCTCTGAGCAGTTCTTC. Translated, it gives CASSFEFSEQFF.

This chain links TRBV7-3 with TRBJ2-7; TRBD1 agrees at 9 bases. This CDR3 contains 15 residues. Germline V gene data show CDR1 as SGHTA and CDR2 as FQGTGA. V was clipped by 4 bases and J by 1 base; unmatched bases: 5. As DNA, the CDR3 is TGTGCCAGCAGCTCCCCTGGACAGGGGTCCTACGAGCAGTACTTC. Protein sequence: CASSSPGQGSYEQYF.

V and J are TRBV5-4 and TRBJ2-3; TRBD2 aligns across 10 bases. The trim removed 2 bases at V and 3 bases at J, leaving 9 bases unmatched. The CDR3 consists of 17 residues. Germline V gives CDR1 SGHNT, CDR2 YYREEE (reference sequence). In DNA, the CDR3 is TGTGCCAGCAGCTTCTCCCGTTCTAGCGGGGGAACAGATACGCAGTATTTT. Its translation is CASSFSRSSGGTDTQYF.

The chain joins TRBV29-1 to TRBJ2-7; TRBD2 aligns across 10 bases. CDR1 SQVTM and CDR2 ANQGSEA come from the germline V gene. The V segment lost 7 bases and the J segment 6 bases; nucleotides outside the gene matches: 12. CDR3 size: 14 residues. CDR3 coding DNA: TGCAGCGCGATGGCGGCTAGCGGGAGTGGCGAGCAGTACTTC. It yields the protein CSAMAASGSGEQYF.

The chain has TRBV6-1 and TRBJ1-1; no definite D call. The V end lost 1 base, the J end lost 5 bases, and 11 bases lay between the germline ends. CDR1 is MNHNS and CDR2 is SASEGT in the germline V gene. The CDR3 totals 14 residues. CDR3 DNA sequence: TGTGCCAGCAGTGAAGTGCCGGGAGGTACTGAAGCTTTCTTT. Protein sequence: CASSEVPGGTEAFF.

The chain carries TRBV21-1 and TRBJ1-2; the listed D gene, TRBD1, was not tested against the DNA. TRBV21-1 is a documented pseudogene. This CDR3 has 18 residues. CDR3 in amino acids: CASSNLEKAAGEGYGYTF. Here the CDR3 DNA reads TGTGCCAGCAGCAACCTCGAGAAGGCGGCAGGGGAAGGCTATGGCTACACCTTC.

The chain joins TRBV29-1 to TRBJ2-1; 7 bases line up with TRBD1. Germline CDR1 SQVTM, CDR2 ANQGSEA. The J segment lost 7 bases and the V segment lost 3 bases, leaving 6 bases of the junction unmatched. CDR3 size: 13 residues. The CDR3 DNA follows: TGCAGCGTTGAGAACGACAGGGTGAATGAGCAGTTCTTC. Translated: CSVENDRVNEQFF.